This TCR beta chain was recovered during a study of cytomegalovirus exposure and HLA in healthy donors. With 60 Vbeta and 13 Jbeta primers, the PCR was carried out. Assay used: immunoSEQ multiplex PCR; TCRdb lists only in-frame clones, some missing. In the table there are 210,000 or so clones, roughly 78% of which are singletons. CDR3 length equals 14 residues. Germline CDR1 is GTSNPN and CDR2 is SVGIG (reference sequence). V was clipped by 0 bases and J by 4 bases; unmatched bases: 5. V gene TRBV30 combines with J gene TRBJ2-5; 7 bases fit TRBD2. The sequencing sample was made of PBMCs. The TCR sequence derives from a boy younger than 18 in good health and CMV-seronegative. CDR3 in DNA: TGTGCCTGGAGTGTAGCGGGACTGGGAGAGACCCAGTACTTC. Translation: CAWSVAGLGETQYF.